A selection of T cell receptor beta chains follows, all from one sample in a study of shared T cell receptors in the human thymus. Clones were read by immunoSEQ multiplex PCR, and TCRdb kept only the in-frame ones, dropping some. Found here are 600,000 to 900,000 clones, approximately 83% of them singletons; the top ten hold over 0.008%. This same sample was also taken into another study, of human thymus T cells.

Sequencing input: thymocytes. All receptors derive from a girl under three years old with a congenital heart defect. Both conserved end residues are part of each CDR3. Fields, in order: clone size, V gene, J gene, D gene, CDR3 protein, CDR3 DNA. D genes are given only for firm matches. Clone sizes are given selectively: once, few, many, or a class where the clone is expanded.

clone_size: NA
v_call: TRBV28
j_call: TRBJ1-5
d_call: NA
cdr3_aa: CASSFSGGCQPQHF
cdr3_nt: TGTGCCAGCAGTTTCTCGGGGGGATGTCAGCCCCAGCATTTT

clone_size: few
v_call: TRBV14
j_call: TRBJ2-6
d_call: TRBD1
cdr3_aa: CASSQARQGAGANVLTF
cdr3_nt: TGTGCCAGCAGCCAAGCCCGACAGGGGGCTGGGGCCAACGTCCTGACTTTC

clone_size: NA
v_call: TRBV4-1
j_call: TRBJ2-4
d_call: NA
cdr3_aa: CASSPQYLGQNIQYF
cdr3_nt: TGCGCCAGCAGCCCCCAATATTTAGGACAGAACATTCAGTACTTC

clone_size: few
v_call: TRBV18
j_call: TRBJ1-1
d_call: NA
cdr3_aa: CASSPPKLGAPLGIEAFF
cdr3_nt: TGTGCCAGCTCACCACCGAAATTGGGGGCACCCTTAGGTATCGAAGCTTTCTTT

clone_size: few
v_call: TRBV7-9
j_call: TRBJ2-7
d_call: TRBD1
cdr3_aa: CASSLAWPGQISYEQYF
cdr3_nt: TGTGCCAGCAGCTTAGCTTGGCCGGGACAGATCTCCTACGAGCAGTACTTC

clone_size: NA
v_call: TRBV19
j_call: TRBJ2-7
d_call: TRBD1
cdr3_aa: CASSLSRDRGAYEQYF
cdr3_nt: TGTGCCAGTAGTCTTTCTCGGGACAGGGGGGCCTACGAGCAGTACTTC

clone_size: NA
v_call: TRBV10-2
j_call: TRBJ2-7
d_call: TRBD2
cdr3_aa: CASSELRVGLADYEQYF
cdr3_nt: TGCGCCAGCAGTGAGTTACGGGTGGGTCTAGCGGACTACGAGCAGTACTTC

clone_size: NA
v_call: TRBV11-2
j_call: TRBJ2-3
d_call: NA
cdr3_aa: CASSSLSTDTQYF
cdr3_nt: TGTGCCAGCAGTTCTCTGAGCACAGATACGCAGTATTTT

clone_size: NA
v_call: TRBV7-9
j_call: TRBJ1-5
d_call: TRBD1
cdr3_aa: CASRAGTGDSNQPQHF
cdr3_nt: TGTGCCAGCAGAGCCGGGACAGGGGATAGCAATCAGCCCCAGCATTTT

clone_size: NA
v_call: TRBV28
j_call: TRBJ1-6
d_call: TRBD1
cdr3_aa: CASRPDKGANSYNSPLHF
cdr3_nt: TGTGCCAGCAGACCGGACAAGGGGGCCAACTCCTATAATTCCCCCCTCCACTTT

clone_size: NA
v_call: TRBV5-1
j_call: TRBJ1-3
d_call: NA
cdr3_aa: CASSLPGHSGNTIYF
cdr3_nt: TGCGCCAGCAGCTTGCCAGGCCACTCTGGAAACACCATATATTTT